What follows are 24 T cell receptor beta chains derived from one specimen sequenced in a study of cytomegalovirus exposure and HLA in healthy donors (dated by TCRdb to about 2017). The receptor library was made with the immunoSEQ multiplex PCR assay. The multiplex PCR relied on a mix of 60 forward primers for TCR Vbeta segments and 13 reverse primers for TCR Jbeta segments. In TCRdb, the immuneACCESS table is reduced to in-frame sequences with V and J assigned. These tables do not hold every clone; where another copy was compared, an unresolved V gene accounts for under half, and the others remain unexplained. This sample comprises nearly 95,000 clones, 63% of them detected only once. Around 6.6% of the sample rests with the top ten. Sequences were obtained from PBMCs. These receptors originate from a woman aged 25-40 years in good health and CMV-seronegative.

V is TRBV6-5 and J is TRBJ2-3; no definite D call. The length of the CDR3 is 14 residues. The germline V gene has CDR1 MNHEY and CDR2 SVGAGI. V lost 2 bases, J lost 3 bases, and 9 bases lay in between. The DNA for the CDR3 is TGTGCCAGCAGTTACGAACCTAGAACAGATACGCAGTATTTT. It is translated as CASSYEPRTDTQYF.

V and J are TRBV30 and TRBJ2-2, with 12 bases aligning to TRBD2. The CDR3 extends over 14 amino acids. J lost 12 bases, V lost 4 bases, and 9 bases had no gene match. Germline CDR1 is GTSNPN and CDR2 is SVGIG (reference sequence). The CDR3 region has the DNA TGTGCCTGGAAAGGCGTACTAGCGGGAGGCCAGCTGTTTTTT. Amino acid sequence: CAWKGVLAGGQLFF.

The gene calls are TRBV5-1 and TRBJ2-7; 9 nucleotides match TRBD1. This CDR3 is built from 15 residues. CDR1 SGHRS and CDR2 YFSETQ come from the germline V gene. V lost 3 bases and J lost 5; bases outside the gene matches: 9. The CDR3 protein is CASSSPGQGLHEQYF. CDR3 coding DNA: TGCGCCAGCAGCTCACCGGGACAGGGACTTCACGAGCAGTACTTC.

The chain combines TRBV9 with TRBJ2-1; 7 positions agree with TRBD2. The V gene end was trimmed by 3 bases and the J gene end by 4 bases; junction bases not matched to a gene: 10. This CDR3 contains 16 residues. The germline CDR1 and CDR2 sequences are SGDLS and YYNGEE. CDR3 coding DNA: TGTGCCAGCAGCGGCGCCTCTAGCGGAGATTACAATGAGCAGTTCTTC. Amino acid sequence: CASSGASSGDYNEQFF.

The V and J genes are TRBV13 and TRBJ2-5; TRBD2 agrees at 7 bases. The V gene's germline CDR1 is PRHDT and CDR2 FYEKMQ (reference sequence). The CDR3 totals 15 residues. V lost 1 base to trimming and J lost 1 base; unmatched junction nucleotides: 3. CDR3 bases: TGTGCCAGCAGCTTAGACGGCGGGGGCCAAGAGACCCAGTACTTC. Translation: CASSLDGGGQETQYF.

The CDR3 is CASSPYHGRGYEQYF. The CDR3 DNA sequence: TGTGCCAGCAGCCCGTATCACGGGAGAGGCTACGAGCAGTACTTC. The rearrangement links TRBV9 to TRBJ2-7, with D perhaps matching TRBD2 (6 bases). CDR1 and CDR2 (germline): SGDLS, YYNGEE. V was cut by 4 bases and J by 3 bases, with 17 bases left in between. CDR3 length: 15 residues.

In this sample, this clone turned up a few times. V gene TRBV6-5 combines with J gene TRBJ2-1, with TRBD2 as a possible D gene (6 bases). Trimming removed 8 bases at V and 4 bases at J, with 9 bases between. This CDR3 has 12 amino acids. From germline, CDR1 is MNHEY and CDR2 SVGAGI. The CDR3 DNA reads TGTGCCAGCGGGACTCAGTACAATGAGCAGTTCTTC. This translates into CASGTQYNEQFF.

V is TRBV7-2 and J is TRBJ2-7, with TRBD1 matching over 11 bases. The V and J ends lost 1 base and 5 bases, in that order; junction bases with no gene match: 1. Germline V gives CDR1 SGHTA, CDR2 FQGNSA. The CDR3 is made up of 14 amino acids. The DNA of the CDR3 is TGTGCCAGCAGCTTAGGGACAGGGGGCAACGAGCAGTACTTC. Translated: CASSLGTGGNEQYF.

This clone was seen a few times. This chain uses TRBV5-1 with TRBJ2-3; tentative D call: TRBD1 (6 bases). The CDR3 spans 13 residues. Germline V gene data show CDR1 as SGHRS and CDR2 as YFSETQ. Trimming removed 6 bases at V and 9 bases at J, with 17 bases between. The CDR3, as DNA: TGCGCCAGCAACAAAGGGACACCTGAAACGCAGTATTTT. Encoded protein: CASNKGTPETQYF.

The table lists this clone with a few counts. V usage is TRBV5-1 and J usage is TRBJ2-5; TRBD1 agrees at 7 bases. The V gene's germline CDR1 is SGHRS and CDR2 YFSETQ. Trimming at V came to 5 bases and at J to 5 bases, leaving 3 bases not matched to a gene. This CDR3 contains 12 residues. The CDR3 bases are TGCGCCAGCAGTACACAGGGGGAGACCCAGTACTTC. As protein: CASSTQGETQYF. Together with reference TRBV5-1 and TRBJ2-5, the CDR3 gives the full variable domain: KAGVTQTPRYLIKTRGQQVTLSCSPISGHRSVSWYQQTPGQGLQFLFEYFSETQRNKGNFPGRFSGRQFSNSRSEMNVSTLELGDSALYLCASSTQGETQYFGPGTRLLVL.

The chain links TRBV9 to TRBJ1-3; 12 bases match TRBD1. Germline V gene lookup returns CDR1 SGDLS and CDR2 YYNGEE. The V segment lost 4 bases and the J segment 7 bases; nucleotides outside the gene matches: 6. The CDR3 sequence is 15 residues long. This chain's CDR3 is CASSSGTGGLNTIYF. The CDR3 DNA sequence: TGTGCCAGCAGCTCCGGGACAGGGGGCTTGAACACCATATATTTT.

J is TRBJ1-4 and V is TRBV7-8, with TRBD1 matching 9 bases. Germline trimming cut 4 bases from V and 5 bases from J; bases unmatched to any gene: 5. The CDR3 totals 15 residues. The V gene's germline CDR1 is SGHVS and CDR2 FQNEAQ. CDR3 loop: CASSSYTGGNEKLFF. Here the CDR3 DNA reads TGTGCCAGCAGCTCCTACACAGGGGGCAATGAAAAACTGTTTTTT.

The sample holds one count of this clone. J is TRBJ1-5 and V is TRBV6-5, with D possibly being TRBD1 (6 bases). Germline V gene data show CDR1 as MNHEY and CDR2 as SVGAGI. This CDR3 spans 14 amino acids. V dropped 6 bases and J dropped 5 bases, with 14 bases sitting between them. The DNA for the CDR3 is TGTGCCAGCAGCCTCAGGGACACTTATCAGCCCCAGCATTTT. Protein sequence: CASSLRDTYQPQHF.

The rearrangement joins TRBV19 to TRBJ2-3; no clear D gene. Trimming left V 7 bases short and J 2 bases short, with 7 bases between. Germline CDR1 and CDR2: LNHDA and SQIVND (reference sequence). The CDR3 extends over 12 amino acids. CDR3 in amino acids: CASNSNTDTQYF. Written as DNA, the CDR3 is TGTGCCAGTAATTCCAACACAGATACGCAGTATTTT.

This rearrangement joins TRBV7-2 to TRBJ2-7; 10 positions agree with TRBD1. After removal of 4 bases from V and 1 base from J, the junction contained 10 bases not matched to a gene. The CDR3 runs to 17 residues. Germline-derived CDR1 and CDR2 are SGHTA and FQGNSA. CDR3 nucleotides: TGTGCCAGCAGCTCGAGGGACAGGGGAGGATCATCCTACGAGCAGTACTTC. This translates into CASSSRDRGGSSYEQYF.

V and J are TRBV7-2 and TRBJ1-2; TRBD1 agrees at 9 bases. Germline lookup yields CDR1 SGHTA and CDR2 FQGNSA. V shed 3 bases, J shed 8 bases, and the junction held 4 bases outside the gene matches. The CDR3 contains 13 residues. This CDR3 is CASSLGTGQGYTF. CDR3 nucleotides: TGTGCCAGCAGCTTGGGGACAGGGCAAGGCTACACCTTC.

This clone was found a few times. The chain combines TRBV11-2 with TRBJ2-1, with a tentative D call TRBD2 (7 bases). This CDR3 is built from 18 residues. Trimming cost V 5 bases and J 0 bases, with 20 bases left between them. Germline lookup yields CDR1 SGHAT and CDR2 FQNNGV. CDR3 DNA: TGTGCCAGCAGCACTGCTGGGGCGGGGGCGTACTCCTACAATGAGCAGTTCTTC. Amino acid sequence: CASSTAGAGAYSYNEQFF.

The chain has TRBV19 and TRBJ2-3; 10 nucleotides match TRBD1. CDR3 length: 13 residues. V lost 10 bases and J lost 4; bases outside the gene matches: 5. The V gene's germline CDR1 is LNHDA and CDR2 SQIVND (reference sequence). CDR3 residues: CATWTGGPDTQYF. Here the CDR3 DNA reads TGTGCCACCTGGACAGGGGGTCCAGATACGCAGTATTTT.

The V gene is TRBV2, the J gene TRBJ2-5, with 7 bases aligning to TRBD2. The V segment lost 2 bases and the J segment 4 bases; nucleotides outside the gene matches: 7. The CDR3 covers 15 residues. Germline CDR1 and CDR2: SNHLY and FYNNEI. CDR3 sequence (DNA): TGTGCCAGCAGTGAAAGGCAGGGCGGGGGAGAGACCCAGTACTTC. It encodes CASSERQGGGETQYF.

This clone appeared a few times. V usage is TRBV6-1 and J usage is TRBJ1-2, with 7 bases identical to TRBD1. The CDR3 sequence is 15 residues long. Germline assignment: CDR1 MNHNS and CDR2 SASEGT. J lost 0 bases, V lost 3 bases, and 4 bases had no gene match. The CDR3 loop is CASSDWDSSNYGYTF. The CDR3 DNA is TGTGCCAGCAGTGATTGGGACAGTTCTAACTATGGCTACACCTTC.

The V call is TRBV5-1, the J call TRBJ2-5, with D hard to call. Trimming shortened V by 1 base and J by 2 bases, and 9 bases separated the two germline ends. The length of the CDR3 is 14 residues. Per the germline V gene, CDR1 is SGHRS and CDR2 is YFSETQ. The CDR3, as DNA: TGCGCCAGCAGCTTGTTCATCGGGCAAGAGACCCAGTACTTC. Protein sequence: CASSLFIGQETQYF.

This clone was counted between two and nine times. V usage is TRBV27 and J usage is TRBJ2-7, with D tentatively TRBD2 (5 bases). The CDR3 runs to 15 residues. The germline gives CDR1 MNHEY, CDR2 SMNVEV (reference sequence). Trimming stripped 4 bases from V and 3 bases from J, with 16 bases between. The CDR3 DNA sequence: TGTGCCAGCAGTTCTCGACCGGGATCCCACTACGAGCAGTACTTC. Protein product: CASSSRPGSHYEQYF.

A remark on this clone: Other DNA variants within this sample encode the same CDR3. The CDR3 DNA reads TGTGCCAGCAGTTACCCTGGAGGCTATGGCTACACCTTC. This codes for CASSYPGGYGYTF. The rearrangement links TRBV6-5 to TRBJ1-2; D is uncertain. The CDR3 consists of 13 residues. Germline V gives CDR1 MNHEY, CDR2 SVGAGI. The V gene lost 2 bases and the J gene lost 4 bases, with 8 bases spanning the gap.

CDR3 sequence reads: CAISDPGTGNYEQYF. CDR3 bases: TGTGCCATCAGTGACCCTGGGACAGGGAACTACGAGCAGTACTTC. The genes are TRBV10-3 and TRBJ2-7; 9 bases fit TRBD1. Germline loops: CDR1 ENHRY, CDR2 SYGVKD. The CDR3 spans 15 residues. Trimming removed 3 bases from V and 3 bases from J; junction bases left unmatched: 6.